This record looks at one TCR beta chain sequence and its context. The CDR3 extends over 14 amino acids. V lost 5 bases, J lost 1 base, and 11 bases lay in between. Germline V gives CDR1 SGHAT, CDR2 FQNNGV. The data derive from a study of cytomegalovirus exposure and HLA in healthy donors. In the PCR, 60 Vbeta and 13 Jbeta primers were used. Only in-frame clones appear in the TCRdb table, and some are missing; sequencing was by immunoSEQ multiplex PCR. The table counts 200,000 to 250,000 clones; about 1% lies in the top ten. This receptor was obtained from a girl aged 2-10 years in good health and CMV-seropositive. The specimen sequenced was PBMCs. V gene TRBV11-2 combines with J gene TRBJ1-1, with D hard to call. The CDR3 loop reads CASSPRPENTEAFF. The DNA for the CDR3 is TGTGCCAGCAGCCCTAGGCCGGAGAACACTGAAGCTTTCTTT.